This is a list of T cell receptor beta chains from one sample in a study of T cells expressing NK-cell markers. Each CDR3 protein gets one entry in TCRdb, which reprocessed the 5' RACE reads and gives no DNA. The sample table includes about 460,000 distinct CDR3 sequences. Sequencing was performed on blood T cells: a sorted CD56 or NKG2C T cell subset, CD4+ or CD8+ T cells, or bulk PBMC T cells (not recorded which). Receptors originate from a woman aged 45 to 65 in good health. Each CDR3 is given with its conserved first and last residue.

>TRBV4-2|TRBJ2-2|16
CASSPGTLGNTGELFF
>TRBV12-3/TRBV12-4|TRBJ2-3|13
CASSDRFTDTQYF
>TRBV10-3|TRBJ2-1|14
CAIAPSGSLWEQFF
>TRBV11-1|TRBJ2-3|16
CASSLDPRDISDTQYF
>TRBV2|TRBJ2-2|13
CASRTGYTGELFF
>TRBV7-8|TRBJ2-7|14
CASSLTGTNYEQYF
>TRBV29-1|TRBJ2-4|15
CSSIPGTRSPNIQYF
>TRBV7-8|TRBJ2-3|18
CASSSYVGGGRAADTQYF
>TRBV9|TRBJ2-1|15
CASSVELAGANEQFF
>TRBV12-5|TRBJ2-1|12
CASQEGVFEQFF
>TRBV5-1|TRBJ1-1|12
CASSWTGGESFF
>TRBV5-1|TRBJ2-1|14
CASSPSGNQHEQFF
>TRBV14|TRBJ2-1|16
CASSHLKSHSYNEQFF
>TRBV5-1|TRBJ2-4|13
CASSLGGERIQYF
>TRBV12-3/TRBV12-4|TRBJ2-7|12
CASVRDRGEQYF
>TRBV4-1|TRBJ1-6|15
CASSQGRPTNSPLHF
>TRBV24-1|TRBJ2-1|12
CATSDLGQGPFF
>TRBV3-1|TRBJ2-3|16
CASSRHTSGIADTQYF
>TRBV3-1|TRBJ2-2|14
CASSPGPGTGELFF
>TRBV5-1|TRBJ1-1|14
CASSLLQQNTEAFF
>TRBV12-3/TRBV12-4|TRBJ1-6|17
CASSFRTGSSYNSPLHF
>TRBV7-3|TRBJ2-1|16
CASSPTVAVLSNEQFF
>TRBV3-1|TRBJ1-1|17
CASSQRSRGLRNTEAFF
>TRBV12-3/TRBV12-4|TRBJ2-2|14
CASSPRQITGELFF
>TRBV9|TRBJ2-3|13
CASSGRAPDTQYF
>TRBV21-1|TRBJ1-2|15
CASSSAAWGDYGYTF
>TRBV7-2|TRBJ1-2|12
CASSALLYGYTF
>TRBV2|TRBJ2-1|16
CASTGTSGRANLEQFF
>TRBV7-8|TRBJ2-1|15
CASRTSGHFYNEQFF
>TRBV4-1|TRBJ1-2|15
CASRPGQPANYGYTF
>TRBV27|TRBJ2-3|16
CASSGVLDVGRNTQYF
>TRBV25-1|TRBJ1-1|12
CASSEYGSEAFF
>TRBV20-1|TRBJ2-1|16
CSARVAGGFSYNEQFF
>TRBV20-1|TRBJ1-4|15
CSAIDRTPGKEKLFF
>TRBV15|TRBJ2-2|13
CATSRDLGGELFF
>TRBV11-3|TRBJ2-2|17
CASRDPLVVPNTGELFF
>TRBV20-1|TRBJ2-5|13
CSATTRGQETQYF
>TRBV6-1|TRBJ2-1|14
CASSDVGGHNEQFF
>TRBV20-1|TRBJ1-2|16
CSARVVQGGTRYGYTF
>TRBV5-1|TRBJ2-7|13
CASSLGSPSEQYF
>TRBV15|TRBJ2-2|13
CATTKSQGGELFF
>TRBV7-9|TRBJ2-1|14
CASSLGRGTNEQFF
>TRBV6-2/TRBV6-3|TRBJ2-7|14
CASREAGGTYEQYF
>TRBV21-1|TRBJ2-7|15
CASSKEQGATHEQYF
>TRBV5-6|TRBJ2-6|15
CASSFTGRGANVLTF
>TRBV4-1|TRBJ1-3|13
CASSQGLGSTIYF
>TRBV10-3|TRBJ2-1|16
CAISEKGARGTNEQFF
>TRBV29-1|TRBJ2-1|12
CSVAGPGDEQFF
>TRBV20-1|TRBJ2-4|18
CSVGNMDGSPLAKNIQYF
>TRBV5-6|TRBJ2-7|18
CASSEGQGARPSSYEQYF
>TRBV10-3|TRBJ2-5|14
CAISATGGEETQYF
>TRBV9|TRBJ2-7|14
CASSVTADSYEQYF
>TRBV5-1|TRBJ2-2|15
CASSKIAGDTGELFF
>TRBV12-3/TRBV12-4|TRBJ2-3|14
CASSRTQIADTQYF
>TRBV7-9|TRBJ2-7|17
CASSSRPGLAGAYEQYF
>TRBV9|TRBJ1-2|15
CASSDAPDRPYGYTF
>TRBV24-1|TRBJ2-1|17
CATSDALLAGGVYEQFF
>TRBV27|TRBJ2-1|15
CASSHGSRNYNEQFF
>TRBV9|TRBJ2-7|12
CASSVSGYEQYF
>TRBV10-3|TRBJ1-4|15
CAISESGGGGEKLFF